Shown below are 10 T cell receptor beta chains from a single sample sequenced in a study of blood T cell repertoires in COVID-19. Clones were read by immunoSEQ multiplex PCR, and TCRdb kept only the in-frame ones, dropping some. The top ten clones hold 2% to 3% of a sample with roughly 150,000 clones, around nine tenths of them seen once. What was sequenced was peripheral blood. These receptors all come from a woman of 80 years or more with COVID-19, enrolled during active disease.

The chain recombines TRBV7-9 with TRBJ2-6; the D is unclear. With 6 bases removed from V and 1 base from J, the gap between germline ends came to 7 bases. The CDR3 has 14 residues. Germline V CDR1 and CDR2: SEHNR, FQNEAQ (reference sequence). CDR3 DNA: TGTGCCAGCAGTCTAGAGTCTGGGGCCAACGTCCTGACTTTC. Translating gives CASSLESGANVLTF.

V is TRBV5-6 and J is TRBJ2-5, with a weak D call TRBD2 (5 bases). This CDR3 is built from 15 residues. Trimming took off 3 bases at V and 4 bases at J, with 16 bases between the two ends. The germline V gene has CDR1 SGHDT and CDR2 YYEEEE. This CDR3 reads CASSSTITGIETQYF. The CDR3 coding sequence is TGTGCCAGCAGCTCGACTATAACGGGTATAGAGACCCAGTACTTC.

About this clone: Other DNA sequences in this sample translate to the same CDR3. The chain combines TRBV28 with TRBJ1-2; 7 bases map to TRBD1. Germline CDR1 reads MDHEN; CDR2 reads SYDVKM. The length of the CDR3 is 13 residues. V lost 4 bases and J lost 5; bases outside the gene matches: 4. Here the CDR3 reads CASSSSGGYGYTF. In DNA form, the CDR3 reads TGTGCCAGCAGTTCCTCAGGGGGGTATGGCTACACCTTC.

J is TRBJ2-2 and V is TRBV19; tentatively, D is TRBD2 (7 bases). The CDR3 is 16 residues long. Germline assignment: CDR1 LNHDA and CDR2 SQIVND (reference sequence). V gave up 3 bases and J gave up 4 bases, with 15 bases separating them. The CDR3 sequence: CASSISRGAITGELFF. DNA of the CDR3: TGTGCCAGTAGTATTTCCCGGGGGGCAATCACCGGGGAGCTGTTTTTT.

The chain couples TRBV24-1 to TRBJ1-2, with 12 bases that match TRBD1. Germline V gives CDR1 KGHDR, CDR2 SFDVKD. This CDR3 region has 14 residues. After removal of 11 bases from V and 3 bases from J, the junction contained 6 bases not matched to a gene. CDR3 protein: CAIEGTGGDYGYTF. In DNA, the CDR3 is TGTGCCATTGAAGGGACAGGGGGCGACTATGGCTACACCTTC.

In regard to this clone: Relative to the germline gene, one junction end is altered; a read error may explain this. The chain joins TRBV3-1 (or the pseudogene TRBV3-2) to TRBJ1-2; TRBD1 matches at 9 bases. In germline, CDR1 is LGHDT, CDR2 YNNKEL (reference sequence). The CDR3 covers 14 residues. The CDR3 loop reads CASSDRDRVFDQIF. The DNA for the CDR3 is TGTGCCAGCAGCGACCGGGACAGGGTTTTTGATCAGATCTTC.

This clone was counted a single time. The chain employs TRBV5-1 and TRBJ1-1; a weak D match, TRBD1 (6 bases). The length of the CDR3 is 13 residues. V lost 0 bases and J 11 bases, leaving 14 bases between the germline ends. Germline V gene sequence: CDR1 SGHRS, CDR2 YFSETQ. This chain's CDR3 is CASSLASGGRAFF. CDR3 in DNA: TGCGCCAGCAGCTTGGCCTCGGGGGGCAGGGCTTTCTTT.

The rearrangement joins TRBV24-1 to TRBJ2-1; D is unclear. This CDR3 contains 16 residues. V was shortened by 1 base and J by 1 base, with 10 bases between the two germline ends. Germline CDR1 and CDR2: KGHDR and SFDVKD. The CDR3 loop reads CATSDLTAISYNEQFF. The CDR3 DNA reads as TGTGCCACCAGTGATTTAACCGCTATATCCTACAATGAGCAGTTCTTC.

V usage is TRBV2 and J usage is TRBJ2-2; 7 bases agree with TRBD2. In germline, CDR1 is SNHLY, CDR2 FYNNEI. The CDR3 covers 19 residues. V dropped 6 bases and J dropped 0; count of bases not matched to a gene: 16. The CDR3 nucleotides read TGTGCCAGCAGGACCCTTGGGGGGAGGGGATACTCGAACACCGGGGAGCTGTTTTTT. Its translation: CASRTLGGRGYSNTGELFF.

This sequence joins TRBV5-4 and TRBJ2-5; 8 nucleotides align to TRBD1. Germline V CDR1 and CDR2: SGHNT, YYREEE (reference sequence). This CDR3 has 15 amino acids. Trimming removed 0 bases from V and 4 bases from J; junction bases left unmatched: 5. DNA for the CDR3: TGTGCCAGCAGCTTGGCCCTACAGGGGGGAGAGACCCAGTACTTC. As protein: CASSLALQGGETQYF. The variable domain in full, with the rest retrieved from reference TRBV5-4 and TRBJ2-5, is ETGVTQSPTHLIKTRGQQVTLRCSSQSGHNTVSWYQQALGQGPQFIFQYYREEENGRGNFPPRFSGLQFPNYSSELNVNALELDDSALYLCASSLALQGGETQYFGPGTRLLVL.